This T cell receptor (beta chain) was sequenced during a study of T cells after posttransplantation cyclophosphamide. V dropped 7 bases and J dropped 3 bases, with 16 bases sitting between them. The CDR3 runs to 14 residues. Germline-derived CDR1 and CDR2 are MNHNY and SVGAGI (reference sequence). Busulfan-fludarabine conditioning, marrow transplant, and cyclophosphamide on days +3 and +4 were administered. TCRdb's table, derived via immunoSEQ multiplex PCR, lists solely in-frame clones and lacks some. The sample shows 15,000 to 20,000 clones, none of them appearing just once. Study conclusions and caveats: After PTCy, TRB diversity resembled that of CNI/methotrexate controls. Later blood repertoires were often dominated by clones from the donor CD8+ memory compartment. Skin or GI-infiltrating T cells shared few TRB sequences with blood.

This clone was found many times. Its antigen remains unknown. The sequence came from a female patient aged 25-39 years who received an allogeneic stem cell transplant from a related donor, was CMV-positive, and had no GVHD. Some T cells may originate from the graft donor. The material sequenced was PBMCs, taken after allogeneic stem cell transplant with posttransplant cyclophosphamide. V gene TRBV6-6 combines with J gene TRBJ2-7; D might be TRBD1 (6 bases). Written as DNA, the CDR3 is TGTGCCAGCATTGGGGACACTGTCAACTACGAGCAGTACTTC. As protein: CASIGDTVNYEQYF.